A selection of T cell receptor beta chains follows, all from one sample in a study of T cell changes during pregnancy in multiple sclerosis. Sequencing used immunoSEQ multiplex PCR; TCRdb keeps in-frame clones, though not all of them. The repertoire has about 52,000 clones, around 94% of them found once; the top ten carry 0.35% to 0.45%. The source material was CD4+ T cells from peripheral blood mononuclear cells, sampled before pregnancy. The origin of the receptors is a female donor with multiple sclerosis, enrolled in a pregnancy study. CDR3s leave out the opening cysteine and the closing phenylalanine or tryptophan. A D gene is named only where the DNA matches it firmly.

TRBD2	TRBV9	12	TRBJ2-5	ASSPGTSGETQY
.	TRBV5-3	13	TRBJ1-2	ARSLRTVGNYGYT
TRBD2	TRBV6-4	13	TRBJ2-7	ASSDKRGGRVEQY
.	TRBV5-1	12	TRBJ1-4	ASSLRGFDEKLF
.	TRBV1	17	TRBJ2-7	TSSQDVVGLAGGSYEQY
.	TRBV6-1	12	TRBJ2-2	ASSETRRTGELF
.	TRBV4-1	13	TRBJ1-1	ASSQAQGMRTEAF
.	TRBV5-1	12	TRBJ1-3	ASSLAASGNTIY
.	TRBV13	14	TRBJ2-4	ASSSETGSPKNIQY
TRBD2	TRBV5-1	15	TRBJ2-1	ASSSELARGSYNEQF
TRBD1	TRBV7-3	14	TRBJ2-7	ASSSRGGQGRYEQY
TRBD1	TRBV6-1	10	TRBJ1-2	ASSGQGKGYT
.	TRBV7-8	12	TRBJ1-1	ASSSGQWNTEAF
.	TRBV30	11	TRBJ1-2	AFTPGYNYGYT